This T cell receptor (beta chain) was captured by sequencing in a study of cytomegalovirus exposure and HLA in healthy donors. With 60 Vbeta and 13 Jbeta primers, the PCR was carried out. Repertoires were generated with immunoSEQ multiplex PCR, while TCRdb's copy carries only in-frame clones and drops some. The profile shows 200,000 to 250,000 clones, approximately 80% of them singletons. There are 17 residues in the CDR3. The V end lost 0 bases, the J end lost 5 bases, and 19 bases lay between the germline ends. Germline V CDR1 and CDR2: SGHTA, FQGNSA. The TCR originated in a male donor in good health and CMV-seronegative. The specimen was PBMCs. V is TRBV7-2 and J is TRBJ1-2, with a possible D match to TRBD1 (5 bases). The CDR3 here is CASSLAPPVTGGYGYTF. The DNA of the CDR3 is TGTGCCAGCAGCTTAGCCCCGCCGGTGACCGGGGGGTATGGCTACACCTTC.